These T cell receptor beta chains were read from a single sample in a study of blood T cell repertoires in COVID-19. TCRdb keeps only in-frame clones here, not all; method: immunoSEQ multiplex PCR. This sample has about 200,000 clones, with 70% to 90% found just once. Sequencing was done on a sample of peripheral blood. The receptors were sampled from a man aged 55 to 70 with COVID-19, enrolled during active disease. Each CDR3 is given with its conserved first and last residue. A D gene is named only where the DNA matches it firmly.

>13|TRBV12-3/TRBV12-4|TRBD1
CASSPRGTETQYF
>16|TRBV5-4|TRBD1
CASSPRDRRNTGELFF
>13|TRBV28|NA
CASSLSQDYGYTF
>15|TRBV5-4|TRBD2
CASESGRAGTGELFF
>12|TRBV18|NA
CASSPQGSGYTF
>14|TRBV11-2|TRBD1
CASSPRQGGQPQHF
>16|TRBV29-1|NA
CSVAGVGGGVDQPQHF
>13|TRBV5-6|NA
CASSRGYTGELFF
>13|TRBV19|NA
CASSIAGVETQYF
>14|TRBV6-5|TRBD1
CASMNAGGRYGYTF
>14|TRBV6-5|NA
CASSRTATNTEAFF
>14|TRBV24-1|TRBD1
CATSDGQGDYGYTF
>15|TRBV29-1|TRBD1
CSVDLRTGGSYGYTF
>16|TRBV10-3|NA
CAISEELVSPSYGYTF
>16|TRBV19|TRBD1
CASSPRRGQGANGYTF
>15|TRBV6-5|TRBD1
CASSGTDRASGELFF
>15|TRBV5-1|TRBD1
CASSLVQGVVTEAFF
>15|TRBV10-1|NA
CASSESPSSYNEQFF
>16|TRBV7-6|TRBD2
CASSLVQREAGGTQYF
>14|TRBV28|TRBD1
CASSSTGLNTEAFF
>13|TRBV29-1|NA
CSVGTPFTDTQYF
>14|TRBV14|TRBD1
CASSAGGPGNTIYF
>12|TRBV7-9|NA
CASSRDTYGYTF
>13|TRBV6-5|NA
CASRLQGNTEAFF
>15|TRBV6-1|NA
CASSDLQGSNSPLHF
>14|TRBV3-1/TRBV3-2|TRBD1
CASSPLTGLTEAFF
>14|TRBV5-4|TRBD1
CASSDRGYNSPLHF
>13|TRBV6-4|NA
CASSTEGGQSQHF
>16|TRBV19|TRBD2
CASSGISGSRTDTQYF
>14|TRBV18|NA
CASSQTQRGYEQYF
>17|TRBV11-3|TRBD1
CASSRGQGASGANVLTF
>15|TRBV30|NA
CAWSVRASRSYEQYF
>14|TRBV2|TRBD1
CARKTGQGNTEAFF
>13|TRBV29-1|NA
CSVDGGDNYGYTF
>14|TRBV5-5|NA
CASTLDSELNGYTF
>14|TRBV6-5|NA
CASSYSEGSQPQHF
>14|TRBV6-5|NA
CASSPLFGNQPQHF
>18|TRBV10-2|TRBD1
CASSEWTGRLVGNQPQHF
>13|TRBV10-2|NA
CASRLTGPYEQYF
>14|TRBV6-5|NA
CASSLQGGNQPQHF
>15|TRBV19|NA
CASSIDLWGRTEQFF
>16|TRBV30|NA
CAWSVISAGTNYGYTF
>15|TRBV5-4|NA
CASNPSGGIGYGYTF
>16|TRBV9|NA
CASSVGDRAGIYEQYF
>16|TRBV4-1|TRBD1
CASSQVGQGVNYGYTF